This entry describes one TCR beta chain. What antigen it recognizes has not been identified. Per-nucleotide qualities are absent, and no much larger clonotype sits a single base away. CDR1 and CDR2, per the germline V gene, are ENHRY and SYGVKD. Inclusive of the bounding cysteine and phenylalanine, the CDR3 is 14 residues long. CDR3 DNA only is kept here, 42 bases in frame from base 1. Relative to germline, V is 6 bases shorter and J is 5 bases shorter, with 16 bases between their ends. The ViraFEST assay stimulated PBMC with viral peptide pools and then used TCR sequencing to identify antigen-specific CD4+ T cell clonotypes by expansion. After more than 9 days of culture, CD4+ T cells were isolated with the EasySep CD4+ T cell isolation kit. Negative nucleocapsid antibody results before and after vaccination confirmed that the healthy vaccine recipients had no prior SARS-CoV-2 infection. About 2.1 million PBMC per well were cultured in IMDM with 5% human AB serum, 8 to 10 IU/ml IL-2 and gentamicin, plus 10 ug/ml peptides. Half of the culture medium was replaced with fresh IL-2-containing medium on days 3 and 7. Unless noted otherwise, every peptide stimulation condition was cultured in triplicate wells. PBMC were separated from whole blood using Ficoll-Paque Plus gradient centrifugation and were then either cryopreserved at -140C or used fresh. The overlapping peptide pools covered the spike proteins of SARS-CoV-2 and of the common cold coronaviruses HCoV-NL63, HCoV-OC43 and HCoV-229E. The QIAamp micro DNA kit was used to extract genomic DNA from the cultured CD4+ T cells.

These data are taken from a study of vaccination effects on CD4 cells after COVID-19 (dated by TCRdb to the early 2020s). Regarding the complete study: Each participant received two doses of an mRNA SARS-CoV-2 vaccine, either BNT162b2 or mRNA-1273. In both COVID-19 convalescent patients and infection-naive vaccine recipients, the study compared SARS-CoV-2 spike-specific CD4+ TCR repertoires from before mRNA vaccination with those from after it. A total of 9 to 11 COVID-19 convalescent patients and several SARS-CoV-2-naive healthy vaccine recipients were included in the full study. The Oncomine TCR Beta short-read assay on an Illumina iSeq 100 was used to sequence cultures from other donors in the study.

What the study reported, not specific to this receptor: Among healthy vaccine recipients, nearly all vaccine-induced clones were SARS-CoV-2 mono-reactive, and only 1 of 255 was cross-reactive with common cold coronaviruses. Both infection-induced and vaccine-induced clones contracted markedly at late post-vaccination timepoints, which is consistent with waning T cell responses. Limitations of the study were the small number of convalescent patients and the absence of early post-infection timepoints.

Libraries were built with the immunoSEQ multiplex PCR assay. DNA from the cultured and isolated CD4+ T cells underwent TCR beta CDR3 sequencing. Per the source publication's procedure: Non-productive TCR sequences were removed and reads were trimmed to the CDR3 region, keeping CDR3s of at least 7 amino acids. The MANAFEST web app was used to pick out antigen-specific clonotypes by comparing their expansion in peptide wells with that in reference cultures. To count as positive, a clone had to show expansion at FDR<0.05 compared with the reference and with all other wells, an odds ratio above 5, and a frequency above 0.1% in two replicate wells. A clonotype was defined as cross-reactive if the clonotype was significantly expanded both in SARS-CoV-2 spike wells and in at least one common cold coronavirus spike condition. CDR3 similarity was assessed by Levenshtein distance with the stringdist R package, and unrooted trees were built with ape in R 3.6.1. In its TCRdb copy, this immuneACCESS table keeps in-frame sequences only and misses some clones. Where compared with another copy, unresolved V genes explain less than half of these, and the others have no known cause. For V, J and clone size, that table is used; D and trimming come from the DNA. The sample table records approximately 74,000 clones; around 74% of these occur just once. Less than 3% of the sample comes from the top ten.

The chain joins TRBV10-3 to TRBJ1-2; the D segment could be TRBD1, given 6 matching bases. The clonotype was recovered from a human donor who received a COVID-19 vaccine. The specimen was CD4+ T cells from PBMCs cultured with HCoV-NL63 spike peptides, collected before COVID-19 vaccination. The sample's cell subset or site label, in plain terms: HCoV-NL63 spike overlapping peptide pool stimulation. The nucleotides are TGTGCCATCAGCCAAACGGGGGGCGATTATGGCTACACCTTC. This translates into CAISQTGGDYGYTF.